This T cell receptor (beta chain) is from a study of identical twins. The V segment lost 0 bases and the J segment 3 bases; nucleotides outside the gene matches: 3. CDR1 is LGHNA, CDR2 YNFKEQ, per germline. The CDR3 sequence is 16 residues long. This clonotype was picked up a small number of times. cDNA carried unique molecular identifiers, and a universal primer site was added by template switching. MiXCR was run by TCRdb on the 5' RACE reads, yielding one entry per CDR3 protein. The profile shows just over 450,000 distinct CDR3 sequences, approximately 15% of them singletons. Another study also made use of these data, one on yellow fever vaccine responses in identical twins. That investigation notes: After vaccination, twins' T cell response reportedly seemed partly convergent, partly personalized.

The material sequenced was CD4+ T cells sorted from blood. This sequence joins TRBV4-2 and TRBJ2-1, with 9 bases aligning to TRBD2. The clonotype was recovered from a woman younger than 30 in good health. The CDR3 DNA reads TGTGCCAGCAGCCAAGATAGACTAGCGGACTACAATGAGCAGTTCTTC. This encodes CASSQDRLADYNEQFF.